This TCR beta chain originates from a study of OX40 agonist ivuxolimab in advanced cancers. TCRdb's copy holds only in-frame clones and misses some; the assay was immunoSEQ multiplex PCR. Of about 86,000 clones in the sample, 75% to 95% were seen once. The receptor comes from an adult with an advanced solid tumor such as melanoma, head and neck, liver or kidney cancer. This material consisted of CD4+ or CD8+ T cells sorted from blood, taken in a trial of the OX40 agonist ivuxolimab.

This chain's CDR3 is CASSEPGLAAEQFF. CDR3 coding DNA: TGTGCCAGCAGTGAGCCGGGACTAGCGGCGGAGCAGTTCTTC. This chain uses TRBV6-1 with TRBJ2-1; 11 bases are shared with TRBD2. V lost 3 bases to trimming and J lost 10 bases; unmatched junction nucleotides: 5. The CDR3 is 14 residues long. Per germline, CDR1 MNHNS and CDR2 SASEGT.